What follows are 8 T cell receptor beta chains derived from one specimen sequenced in a study of beta chain features in type 1 diabetes. Reverse transcribing all isolated RNA meant expressed TCRB transcripts were sequenced. Using immunoSEQ multiplex PCR, the repertoire was profiled, and TCRdb retains in-frame clones only, with some absent. The table lists a few hundred thousand clones, around 15% of them singletons. Sequencing was carried out using naive CD4+ T cells from blood. Receptors originate from a woman aged 18 to 35 in good health.

This chain uses TRBV6-5 with TRBJ1-2, with 8 positions matching TRBD1. V gave up 6 bases and J gave up 8 bases; unmatched junction bases: 8. The germline V gene has CDR1 MNHEY and CDR2 SVGAGI. The CDR3 covers 13 residues. The CDR3 nucleotides are TGTGCCAGCAGCCTCCGGGACAGGCAGGGCTACACCTTC. Protein product: CASSLRDRQGYTF.

The J gene is TRBJ1-5, the V gene TRBV6-1, with D uncertain. Germline V gives CDR1 MNHNS, CDR2 SASEGT. The CDR3 is 13 residues long. Between the trimmed V and J ends, which lost 11 bases and 4 bases, there was a span of 15 bases. This CDR3 reads CAARNLRNQPQHF. CDR3 DNA: TGTGCCGCTAGGAACCTTCGGAATCAGCCCCAGCATTTT.

This clone was seen only a few times. The chain recombines TRBV7-3 with TRBJ2-4; 8 positions match TRBD2. In germline, CDR1 is SGHTA, CDR2 FQGTGA. This CDR3 is 16 amino acids long. V dropped 5 bases and J dropped 8; count of bases not matched to a gene: 14. CDR3: CASSLTGAGGGDIQYF. The CDR3 bases are TGTGCCAGCAGCCTCACCGGGGCGGGGGGTGGAGACATTCAGTACTTC.

There are a few counts of this clone. CDR3 residues: CASSLWQGQETQYF. The CDR3 region has the DNA TGTGCCAGCAGCTTGTGGCAGGGCCAAGAGACCCAGTACTTC. The chain employs TRBV5-6 and TRBJ2-5, with D possibly being TRBD1 (5 bases). CDR3 length: 14 amino acids. Trimming stripped 1 base from V and 1 base from J, with 8 bases between. Germline V gene lookup returns CDR1 SGHDT and CDR2 YYEEEE.

This clone was picked up a small number of times. The chain employs TRBV7-9 and TRBJ1-4, with 8 bases identical to TRBD1. CDR1 is SEHNR, CDR2 FQNEAQ, per germline (reference sequence). The CDR3 spans 15 residues. Trimming at V came to 5 bases and at J to 7 bases, leaving 9 bases not matched to a gene. CDR3 loop: CASSAGQGSSEKLFF. The CDR3 DNA reads TGTGCCAGCAGCGCCGGACAGGGTTCTTCTGAAAAACTGTTTTTT.

This sequence joins TRBV5-1 and TRBJ2-2; TRBD1 agrees at 7 bases. This CDR3 is built from 17 residues. CDR1 and CDR2 from the germline V gene are SGHRS and YFSETQ. With V trimmed by 2 bases and J by 1 base, 8 bases remained unmatched. The CDR3 loop is CASSFPRTGMNTGELFF. The CDR3 nucleotides read TGCGCCAGCAGCTTCCCCCGGACAGGAATGAACACCGGGGAGCTGTTTTTT.

This clone was counted a few times. This chain uses TRBV7-3 with TRBJ2-3, with D maybe TRBD1 (6 bases). Between the trimmed V and J ends, which lost 5 bases and 3 bases, there was a span of 9 bases. Germline V gene sequence: CDR1 SGHTA, CDR2 FQGTGA. The CDR3 loop spans 13 amino acids. CDR3 sequence: CASSKTGTDTQYF. CDR3 sequence (DNA): TGTGCCAGCAGCAAAACAGGGACAGATACGCAGTATTTT.

This clone has a handful of counts. The V call is TRBV30, the J call TRBJ2-6; 7 nucleotides line up with TRBD1. V shed 1 base and J 0 bases; nucleotides not matched to a gene: 6. Germline CDR1 reads GTSNPN; CDR2 reads SVGIG (reference sequence). CDR3 length: 17 residues. The CDR3 bases are TGTGCCTGGAGTGGACGACAGGGCAACTCTGGGGCCAACGTCCTGACTTTC. Its translation: CAWSGRQGNSGANVLTF. The whole variable domain, remainder taken from reference TRBV30 and TRBJ2-6, is SQTIHQWPATLVQPVGSPLSLECTVEGTSNPNLYWYRQAAGRGLQLLFYSVGIGQISSEVPQNLSASRPQDRQFILSSKKLLLSDSGFYLCAWSGRQGNSGANVLTFGAGSRLTVL.